This is a list of T cell receptor beta chains from one sample in a study of shared clonotypes between healthy human individuals. Measured with immunoSEQ multiplex PCR; TCRdb has only the in-frame clones, and not every one. The sample lists approximately 320,000 clones; roughly 84% were seen once. Source material: memory CD8+ T cells sorted from blood. Receptor source: a young man in good health. Both conserved end residues are part of each CDR3. The order of the fields is D gene, clone size, V gene, J gene, CDR3 protein, CDR3 DNA. D genes are given only for firm matches. Part of the rows lack a size; the others show once, few, many or a class for expanded clones.

TRBD1	NA	TRBV10-3	TRBJ2-3	CAISDLGDRGTDTQYF	TGTGCCATCAGTGATCTAGGGGACAGGGGTACAGATACGCAGTATTTT
NA	NA	TRBV4-1	TRBJ1-2	CASSQELSGAFYGYTF	TGCGCCAGCAGCCAAGAATTATCGGGGGCTTTCTATGGCTACACCTTC
TRBD1	NA	TRBV7-9	TRBJ2-7	CASSLIFGQGASSYEQYF	TGTGCCAGCAGCTTAATCTTTGGACAGGGGGCCTCCTCCTACGAGCAGTACTTC
NA	once	TRBV18	TRBJ1-2	CASSPFGTAPIYGYTF	TGTGCCAGCTCACCGTTCGGGACGGCCCCTATCTATGGCTACACCTTC
TRBD1	NA	TRBV7-9	TRBJ2-3	CASSPPTGYTQYF	TGTGCCAGCAGCCCTCCGACAGGGTATACGCAGTATTTT
NA	NA	TRBV28	TRBJ2-5	CATLPDGGLQETQYF	TGTGCCACCCTCCCAGACGGGGGCCTCCAAGAGACCCAGTACTTC
NA	NA	TRBV6-5	TRBJ2-2	CASSYYWAGELFF	TGTGCCAGCAGTTACTACTGGGCCGGGGAGCTGTTTTTT
NA	NA	TRBV7-9	TRBJ2-1	CASSNQEYPGNEQFF	TGTGCCAGCAGTAATCAGGAATACCCTGGCAATGAGCAGTTCTTC
NA	NA	TRBV7-9	TRBJ2-5	CASSLGQETQYF	TGTGCCAGCAGCTTAGGCCAAGAGACCCAGTACTTC
NA	NA	TRBV13	TRBJ2-1	CASSSGQFYNEQFF	TGTGCCAGCAGCTCCGGACAGTTTTACAATGAGCAGTTCTTC
NA	NA	TRBV4-3	TRBJ2-2	CASSQRGRGLTGELFF	TGCGCCAGCAGCCAAAGGGGGAGGGGGCTCACCGGGGAGCTGTTTTTT
TRBD1	NA	TRBV10-3	TRBJ2-1	CAISGSKGRGIDEQFF	TGTGCCATCAGTGGAAGTAAGGGCAGGGGGATCGATGAGCAGTTCTTC
NA	NA	TRBV4-1	TRBJ2-7	CASSQGVTPGAWSYEQYF	TGCGCCAGCAGCCAAGGGGTGACCCCAGGGGCTTGGTCCTACGAGCAGTACTTC
NA	NA	TRBV27	TRBJ2-5	CASSLGTSQETQYF	TGTGCCAGCAGTCTTGGGACTTCCCAAGAGACCCAGTACTTC
NA	NA	TRBV5-1	TRBJ2-7	CASSLALGAGAFYEQYF	TGCGCCAGCAGCTTGGCCTTAGGGGCAGGGGCTTTCTACGAGCAGTACTTC
NA	NA	TRBV7-2	TRBJ2-1	CASSLGAYNEQFF	TGTGCCAGCAGCTTAGGTGCCTACAATGAGCAGTTCTTC
NA	few	TRBV11-2	TRBJ2-2	CASSLGWDIGELFF	TGTGCCAGCAGCTTAGGCTGGGATATCGGGGAGCTGTTTTTT
NA	NA	TRBV7-9	TRBJ1-1	CASRTVNTEAFF	TGTGCCAGCCGAACAGTAAACACTGAAGCTTTCTTT
NA	NA	TRBV6-1	TRBJ1-2	CASSAGEGSYGYTF	TGTGCCAGCAGCGCAGGTGAGGGATCCTATGGCTACACCTTC
NA	once	TRBV6-5	TRBJ2-2	CASSYGVGLGTGELFF	TGTGCCAGCAGTTACGGAGTCGGATTGGGCACCGGGGAGCTGTTTTTT
NA	once	TRBV28	TRBJ1-2	CASSPPTRGYYGYTF	TGTGCCAGCAGTCCCCCAACGCGGGGATACTATGGCTACACCTTC
NA	NA	TRBV7-9	TRBJ1-1	CASSSREVEDTEAFF	TGTGCCAGCAGCTCCCGGGAGGTGGAGGACACTGAAGCTTTCTTT
TRBD1	NA	TRBV28	TRBJ2-5	CASSLWGQQETQYF	TGTGCCAGCAGTTTATGGGGACAGCAAGAGACCCAGTACTTC
NA	NA	TRBV7-6	TRBJ1-1	CASSLGQLNTEAFF	TGTGCCAGCAGCTTGGGACAACTGAACACTGAAGCTTTCTTT
TRBD1	NA	TRBV10-2	TRBJ1-6	CASTGQGISPLHF	TGCGCCAGCACAGGACAGGGTATTTCACCCCTCCACTTT
NA	once	TRBV28	TRBJ2-7	CASSHPVFTTPYEQYF	TGTGCCAGCAGCCACCCAGTATTTACTACGCCATACGAGCAGTACTTC
NA	NA	TRBV7-9	TRBJ2-7	CASSSGDYEQYF	TGTGCCAGCAGCTCAGGGGATTACGAGCAGTACTTC
NA	NA	TRBV6-1	TRBJ2-7	CASSEDGSYYEQYF	TGTGCCAGCAGTGAGGACGGTTCCTACTACGAGCAGTACTTC